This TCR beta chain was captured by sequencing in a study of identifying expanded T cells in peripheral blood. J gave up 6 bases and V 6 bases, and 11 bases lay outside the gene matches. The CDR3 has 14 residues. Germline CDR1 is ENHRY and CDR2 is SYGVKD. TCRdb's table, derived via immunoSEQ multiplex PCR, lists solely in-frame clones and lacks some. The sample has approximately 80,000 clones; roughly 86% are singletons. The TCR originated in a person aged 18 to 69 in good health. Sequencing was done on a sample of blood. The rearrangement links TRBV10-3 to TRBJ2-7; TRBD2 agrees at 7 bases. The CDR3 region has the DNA TGTGCCATCAGGGAGGGGCGGGAGAACGGCGAGCAGTACTTC. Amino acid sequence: CAIREGRENGEQYF.